One and the same sample provided the 5 T cell receptor beta chains below, sequenced in a study of regulatory T cells in long-lasting Graves disease. Libraries of TCR beta came from iRepertoire HTBI primers plus Arm-PCR of CDR3 regions. TCRdb reprocessed the multiplex PCR reads via MiXCR and lists one record per CDR3 protein. The top ten hold about a quarter of the sample, which has a few hundred thousand distinct CDR3 sequences, 20% to 25% seen once. Sample time point: persistent/refractory GD, antithyroid drugs over 5 years with positive TRAb. PBMC-derived RNA was used for the TCR library. Sequencing used peripheral blood mononuclear cells (PBMCs), obtained when the disease was refractory, from a patient treated with antithyroid drugs. These receptors originate from a female donor with Graves disease.

The rearrangement links TRBV7-3 to TRBJ2-2; D unclear. This CDR3 spans 16 amino acids. Trimming removed 0 bases at V and 0 bases at J, with 8 bases between. CDR1 is SGHTA, CDR2 FQGTGA, per germline. The CDR3 DNA is TGTGCCAGCAGCTTAACAGGGCGGTCGAACACCGGGGAGCTGTTTTTT. Encoded protein: CASSLTGRSNTGELFF.

The CDR3 is CASSIGAGGANVLTF. CDR3 nucleotide sequence: TGTGCCAGTAGTATTGGGGCCGGTGGGGCCAACGTCCTGACTTTC. The chain combines TRBV19 with TRBJ2-6; a possible D gene is TRBD1 (5 bases). CDR1 is LNHDA, CDR2 SQIVND, per germline (reference sequence). V shed 3 bases and J shed 3 bases, with 9 bases lying between them. The CDR3 extends over 15 amino acids.

In this sample, this clonotype turned up many times. The chain uses TRBV24-1 and TRBJ1-5; 9 nucleotides line up with TRBD1. Germline V lookup: CDR1 KGHDR, CDR2 SFDVKD. Trimming cost V 4 bases and J 4 bases; bases outside gene matches: 1. The CDR3 contains 14 residues. The CDR3 DNA reads as TGTGCCACCAGTGACGACAGGGGGAATCAGCCCCAGCATTTT. Protein: CATSDDRGNQPQHF.

This clonotype was observed a single time. Mismatch with germline at one junction end may stem from a read error. V gene TRBV6-9 combines with J gene TRBJ1-5, with D perhaps matching TRBD1 (6 bases). This CDR3 has 15 residues. Germline V CDR1 and CDR2: MNHGY, SVAAGI. The CDR3 loop reads CASSLLTGGNQPQRF. The DNA for the CDR3 is TGTGCCAGCAGTTTACTAACCGGGGGCAATCAGCCCCAGCGTTTT.

This clonotype was recorded a few times. The chain is built from TRBV20-1 and TRBJ1-2; 7 positions agree with TRBD1. After removal of 6 bases from V and 8 bases from J, the junction contained 24 bases not matched to a gene. Germline CDR1 and CDR2: DFQATT and SNEGSKA (reference sequence). The CDR3 covers 17 residues. The CDR3 DNA reads TGCAGTGCCCGAGAAAGGGGGCGCCTCCTACCGAGAATCGGCTACACCTTC. Its protein product is CSARERGRLLPRIGYTF.